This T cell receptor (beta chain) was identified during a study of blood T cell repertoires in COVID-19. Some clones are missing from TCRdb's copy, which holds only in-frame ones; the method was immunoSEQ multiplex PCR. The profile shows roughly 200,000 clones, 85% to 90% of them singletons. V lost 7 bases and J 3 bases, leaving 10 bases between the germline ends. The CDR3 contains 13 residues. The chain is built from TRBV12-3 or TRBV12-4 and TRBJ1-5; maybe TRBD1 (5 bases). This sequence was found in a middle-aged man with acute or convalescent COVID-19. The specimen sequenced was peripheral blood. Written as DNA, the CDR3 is TGTGCCAGCATGGTCAGGGACAATCAGCCCCAGCATTTT. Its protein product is CASMVRDNQPQHF.